This TCR beta chain was identified in a study of T cell repertoires in cytomegalovirus infection (dated by TCRdb to about 2019). Looking at the study overall: Alongside well-studied HLA-B-restricted epitopes, the peptide stimulations were aimed at recently identified HLA-C-restricted CMV epitopes, whose presentation resists viral immunomodulation. Donor HLA type was relevant to the analysis, as public TCR beta signatures indicated carriage of CMV infection together with the matching HLA type. Study-wide findings and limitations: The ex vivo response was dominated by HLA-C-restricted CMV-specific TCR beta clonotypes, which also provided the single most frequent clonotype in two of eight donors. Cumulative frequency of public TCR beta family members discriminated carriers of CMV infection plus the relevant HLA type in this cohort and an independent approximately 370-donor cohort.

The sample's treatment or condition label is to be understood as: in vitro stimulation with specific CMV peptide epitopes to enrich CMV-specific T cells. TCRdb shows the sequencer as Illumina HiSeq 1500. The public sequencing data were trimmed at Q25 with fastp and processed into clonotypes with MiXCR by TCRdb, which kept only in-frame beta chains. Identical CDR3 proteins give one entry, which carries the most common genes and DNA. Present in this sample are about 55,000 distinct CDR3 sequences, roughly a fifth of which were seen just once. Jointly, the top ten make up 55% to 65% of the sample. The CDR3 contains 16 residues, cysteine and phenylalanine counted. Only the CDR3 region is kept as DNA, spanning 48 bases read in frame from base 1. CDR1 SEHNR and CDR2 FQNEAQ are derived from the germline V gene (reference sequence). Deletion took 5 bases off V and 0 bases off J, with a span of 14 bases between the germline ends.

This clonotype was seen a handful of times. This receptor's antigen is unknown. The record has no base qualities; no much larger clone is one base away. Sequencing used CD8+ T cells from cultured PBMCs, obtained from culture after CMV antigen stimulation. This sequence uses TRBV7-9 and TRBJ2-1; a tentative D call is TRBD2 (7 bases match). The receptor was derived from a human donor in good health (CMV status not recorded). Some clones in this sample may be carry-over from other donors' samples. The nucleotide sequence reads TGTGCCAGCAGCCCCAGAGGGGGGGACTCCTACAATGAGCAGTTCTTC. It translates to CASSPRGGDSYNEQFF.